This T cell receptor beta chain emerged from a study of T cell responses to AZD1222 COVID-19 vaccine. Study observations and caveats: Two AZD1222 administrations were followed by greater Spike-specific TCR breadth and depth. Targets within unmutated variant regions were reportedly found for nearly half of spike-specific TCRs. Clonal diversity may have been underestimated in mostly white British donors. Vaccine-associated CD4 TCRs ranged over spike, dominating at 160-218 and 743-854.

Note on this clone: What it binds is not known.

Germline-derived CDR1 and CDR2 are MNHNY and SVGAGI (reference sequence). The CDR3 is made up of 13 amino acids. V was clipped by 2 bases and J by 8 bases; unmatched bases: 5. The data were produced by immunoSEQ multiplex PCR, yet TCRdb's version contains in-frame clones alone and is incomplete. The profile shows 89,000 or so clones, around 86% of them singletons. J is TRBJ2-7 and V is TRBV6-6, with 8 bases aligning to TRBD2. The source of this sequence is an adult in good health. The material sequenced was peripheral blood, taken on day 0 of AZD1222 vaccination. The CDR3 sequence: CASSYNREGQQYF. The DNA for the CDR3 is TGTGCCAGCAGTTACAACCGGGAGGGCCAGCAGTACTTC.